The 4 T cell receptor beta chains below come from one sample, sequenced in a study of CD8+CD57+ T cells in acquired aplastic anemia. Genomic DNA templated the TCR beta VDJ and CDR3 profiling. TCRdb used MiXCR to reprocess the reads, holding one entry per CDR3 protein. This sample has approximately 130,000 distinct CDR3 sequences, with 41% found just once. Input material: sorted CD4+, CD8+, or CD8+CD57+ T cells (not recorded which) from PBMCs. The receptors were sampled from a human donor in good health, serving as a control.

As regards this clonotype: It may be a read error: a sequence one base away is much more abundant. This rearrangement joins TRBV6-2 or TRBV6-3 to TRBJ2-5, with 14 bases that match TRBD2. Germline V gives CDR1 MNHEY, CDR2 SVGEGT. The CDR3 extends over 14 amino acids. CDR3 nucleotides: TGTGCCAGGGGGACTAGCGGGAGCTGGGAGACCCGGTACTTC. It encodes CARGTSGSWETRYF.

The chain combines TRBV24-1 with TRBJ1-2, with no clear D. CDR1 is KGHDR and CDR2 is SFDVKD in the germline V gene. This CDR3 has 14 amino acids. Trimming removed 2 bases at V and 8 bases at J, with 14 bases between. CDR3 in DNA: TGTGCCACCAGTGATTCCGGAGAACGGTCGGGCTACACCTTC. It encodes CATSDSGERSGYTF.

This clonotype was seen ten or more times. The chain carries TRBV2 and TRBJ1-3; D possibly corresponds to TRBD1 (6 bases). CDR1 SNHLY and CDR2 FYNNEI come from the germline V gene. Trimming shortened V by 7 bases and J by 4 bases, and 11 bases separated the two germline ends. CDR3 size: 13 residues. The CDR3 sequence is CASIQGPGNTIYF. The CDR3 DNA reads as TGTGCCAGCATCCAGGGGCCGGGAAACACCATATATTTT.

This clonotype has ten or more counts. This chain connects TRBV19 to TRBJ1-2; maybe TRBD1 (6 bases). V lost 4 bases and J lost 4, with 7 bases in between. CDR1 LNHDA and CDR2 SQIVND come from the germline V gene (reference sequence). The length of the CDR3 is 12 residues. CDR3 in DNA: TGTGCCAGTAGTAACAGGGCCTATGGCTACACCTTC. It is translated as CASSNRAYGYTF.